The 30 T cell receptor beta chains listed next were all sequenced from one sample in a study of vaccination effects on CD4 cells after COVID-19. Measured with immunoSEQ multiplex PCR; TCRdb has only the in-frame clones, and not every one. Of about 40,000 clones in the sample, around two thirds are singletons; the top ten hold 7% to 8%. Their cognate antigens are unknown. Culture lasted about 11 days before CD4+ T cell isolation. All study participants received two doses of BNT162b2 or mRNA-1273 vaccine. The sequencing here drew on CD4+ T cells from PBMCs cultured without peptide, taken after COVID-19 vaccination. The receptors were sampled from a human donor who received a COVID-19 vaccine.

V gene TRBV5-5 combines with J gene TRBJ2-7; 7 nucleotides agree with TRBD1. J was trimmed by 4 bases and V by 5 bases; bases with no gene match: 9. Germline-derived CDR1 and CDR2 are SGHKS and YYEKEE (reference sequence). The CDR3 runs to 14 residues. The CDR3 protein is CASRDHNRGYEQYF. The CDR3 coding sequence is TGTGCCAGCAGAGACCACAACAGGGGATACGAGCAGTACTTC.

The rearrangement uses TRBV7-2 and TRBJ2-1, with 13 positions matching TRBD2. In germline, CDR1 is SGHTA, CDR2 FQGNSA. The CDR3 is 16 residues long. Trimming at V came to 1 base and at J to 7 bases, leaving 4 bases not matched to a gene. CDR3 bases: TGTGCCAGCAGCTTAGGGGGACTAGCGGGAAGGAATGAGCAGTTCTTC. Translating gives CASSLGGLAGRNEQFF.

This chain connects TRBV9 to TRBJ1-6; weak D call: TRBD1 (5 bases). Germline V lookup: CDR1 SGDLS, CDR2 YYNGEE. With 4 bases removed from V and 5 bases from J, the gap between germline ends came to 22 bases. This CDR3 is 18 amino acids long. CDR3 loop: CASSPQLGPLYNNSPLHF. As DNA, the CDR3 is TGTGCCAGCAGCCCCCAGTTGGGGCCTCTGTATAATAATTCACCCCTCCACTTT.

The gene calls are TRBV6-5 and TRBJ1-3; D remains ambiguous. Germline V CDR1 and CDR2: MNHEY, SVGAGI. The V gene lost 7 bases and the J gene lost 0 bases, with 10 bases spanning the gap. This CDR3 contains 14 residues. CDR3 in amino acids: CASTREGSGNTIYF. CDR3 DNA: TGTGCCAGCACTCGAGAAGGCTCTGGAAACACCATATATTTT.

V gene TRBV6-5 combines with J gene TRBJ2-5, with D possibly TRBD2 on 5 matching bases. Germline lookup yields CDR1 MNHEY and CDR2 SVGAGI. The ends were cut back, 6 bases at V and 2 bases at J, with 7 bases in the middle. The CDR3 length is 12 residues. In DNA form, the CDR3 reads TGTGCCAGCAGGTGGGAGCAAGAGACCCAGTACTTC. Its protein is CASRWEQETQYF.

The V gene is TRBV5-1, the J gene TRBJ2-7; no firm D call. Germline V gives CDR1 SGHRS, CDR2 YFSETQ. Trimming took 5 bases from V and 3 from J, leaving 9 bases between them. The CDR3 has 12 residues. The CDR3 sequence: CASRQDNYEQYF. CDR3 sequence (DNA): TGCGCCAGCAGACAAGACAACTACGAGCAGTACTTC.

This clone was observed a single time. CDR3 in amino acids: CASSLSGILAAHNEQFF. The CDR3 DNA follows: TGTGCCAGCAGTTTATCGGGGATTCTAGCGGCTCACAATGAGCAGTTCTTC. The chain carries TRBV28 and TRBJ2-1; 7 nucleotides match TRBD2. The J segment lost 5 bases and the V segment lost 1 base, leaving 11 bases of the junction unmatched. CDR3 length: 17 amino acids. Germline V gene data show CDR1 as MDHEN and CDR2 as SYDVKM. The full variable domain, completed using reference TRBV28 and TRBJ2-1, is DVKVTQSSRYLVKRTGEKVFLECVQDMDHENMFWYRQDPGLGLRLIYFSYDVKMKEKGDIPEGYSVSREKKERFSLILESASTNQTSMYLCASSLSGILAAHNEQFFGPGTRLTVL.

On this clone: One end of the junction is discordant with germline, which a read error may explain. This sequence joins TRBV19 and TRBJ1-4; D not resolved. The CDR3 totals 11 residues. Per germline, CDR1 LNHDA and CDR2 SQIVND (reference sequence). CDR3 sequence: CASQSVETVYF. The DNA for the CDR3 is TGTGCCAGCCAATCGGTCGAAACAGTATATTTT.

The V call is TRBV3-1 (or the pseudogene TRBV3-2), the J call TRBJ1-5; TRBD1 aligns across 7 bases. Germline V gene sequence: CDR1 LGHDT, CDR2 YNNKEL (reference sequence). The CDR3 covers 16 residues. V shed 3 bases, J shed 7 bases, and the junction held 12 bases outside the gene matches. CDR3 loop: CASSHTLTGAGQPQHF. CDR3 sequence (DNA): TGTGCCAGCAGCCATACGTTAACAGGGGCTGGGCAGCCCCAGCATTTT.

This clone occurred once. The V call is TRBV29-1, the J call TRBJ1-1; 7 bases are shared with TRBD1. Germline loops: CDR1 SQVTM, CDR2 ANQGSEA. Trimming cost V 6 bases and J 4 bases; bases outside gene matches: 11. There are 14 residues in the CDR3. Here the CDR3 reads CSVRQGGSGTEAFF. CDR3 bases: TGCAGCGTCCGACAGGGAGGATCGGGCACTGAAGCTTTCTTT.

V usage is TRBV5-1 and J usage is TRBJ1-2; no reliable D call. CDR1 is SGHRS, CDR2 YFSETQ, per germline. The CDR3 contains 13 residues. The V gene lost 3 bases and the J gene lost 5 bases, with 11 bases spanning the gap. CDR3 sequence (DNA): TGCGCCAGCAGCTCGGGTCGGTATTATGGCTACACCTTC. This codes for CASSSGRYYGYTF.

The chain combines TRBV27 with TRBJ2-7; TRBD1 matches 12 bases. Germline V lookup: CDR1 MNHEY, CDR2 SMNVEV (reference sequence). The V segment lost 6 bases and the J segment 6 bases; nucleotides outside the gene matches: 6. This CDR3 has 14 residues. The CDR3 DNA reads TGTGCCAGCAGGCCCGGGACAGGGGGCGGCGAGCAGTACTTC. Translating gives CASRPGTGGGEQYF.

The rearrangement links TRBV5-1 to TRBJ1-4; the match to TRBD1 covers 8 bases. Trimming removed 3 bases from V and 4 bases from J; junction bases left unmatched: 5. The V gene's germline CDR1 is SGHRS and CDR2 YFSETQ. The CDR3 is 15 amino acids. The CDR3 DNA follows: TGCGCCAGCAGCTGGACAGGGCAGAATAATGAAAAACTGTTTTTT. This translates into CASSWTGQNNEKLFF.

This chain links TRBV30 with TRBJ2-3, with D uncertain. Germline loops: CDR1 GTSNPN, CDR2 SVGIG (reference sequence). The length of the CDR3 is 16 residues. With 0 bases removed from V and 4 bases from J, the gap between germline ends came to 17 bases. The CDR3 loop is CAWSVLYPSFADTQYF. CDR3 DNA: TGTGCCTGGAGTGTACTTTATCCCTCCTTCGCAGATACGCAGTATTTT.

The chain has TRBV7-6 and TRBJ1-5, with D unclear. CDR3 size: 13 residues. V was cut by 4 bases and J by 4 bases, with 8 bases left in between. From germline, CDR1 is SGHVS and CDR2 FNYEAQ. The CDR3 reads CASSSMGNQPQHF. The DNA of the CDR3 is TGTGCCAGCAGCTCCATGGGGAATCAGCCCCAGCATTTT.

With respect to this clone: Germline and junction disagree at one end, which may indicate a read error. This chain uses TRBV6-1 with TRBJ2-1; the match to TRBD2 covers 10 bases. Germline V lookup: CDR1 MNHNS, CDR2 SASEGT. The CDR3 is 16 amino acids. CDR3 sequence (DNA): TGTGCCAGCACTGAACGGAGCGGGGGGGCCGGGTATGAGCAGTTCTTC. This encodes CASTERSGGAGYEQFF.

The sample holds a few counts of this clone. The CDR3 bases are TGTGCCAGCTCACTGACGACAGGGAGGGTGGGTCAGCCCCAGCATTTT. Encoded protein: CASSLTTGRVGQPQHF. The chain uses TRBV18 and TRBJ1-5; 7 positions agree with TRBD1. The junction had 12 bases not matched to a gene; V was cut back by 4 bases and J by 6 bases. CDR1 is KGHSH, CDR2 LQKENI, per germline. CDR3 length: 16 amino acids.

The chain is built from TRBV5-1 and TRBJ2-3, with no clear D. This CDR3 spans 16 amino acids. The germline V gene has CDR1 SGHRS and CDR2 YFSETQ. Trimming left V 3 bases short and J 3 bases short, with 17 bases between. CDR3 sequence: CASSSLPLDLTDTQYF. CDR3 nucleotides: TGCGCCAGCAGCTCCCTACCCCTGGACCTTACAGATACGCAGTATTTT.

The CDR3 DNA is TGTGCCAGCAGCGTGGCGACGGTCTCTGGAAACACCATATATTTT. Encoded protein: CASSVATVSGNTIYF. The chain is built from TRBV5-4 and TRBJ1-3; D is undetermined. V was cut by 4 bases and J by 0 bases, with 11 bases left in between. This CDR3 has 15 amino acids. The germline gives CDR1 SGHNT, CDR2 YYREEE (reference sequence). Supplemented by reference TRBV5-4 and TRBJ1-3, the full variable domain reads ETGVTQSPTHLIKTRGQQVTLRCSSQSGHNTVSWYQQALGQGPQFIFQYYREEENGRGNFPPRFSGLQFPNYSSELNVNALELDDSALYLCASSVATVSGNTIYFGEGSWLTVV.

This sequence joins TRBV2 and TRBJ2-2; unclear D gene. The CDR3 extends over 13 amino acids. In germline, CDR1 is SNHLY, CDR2 FYNNEI. Trimming pared 6 bases from V and 2 bases from J, leaving 7 bases between. As DNA, the CDR3 is TGTGCCAGCAGACCTGTTAACACCGGGGAGCTGTTTTTT. It codes for CASRPVNTGELFF.

The J gene is TRBJ2-7, the V gene TRBV28, with a possible D match to TRBD2 (6 bases). Trimming cost V 8 bases and J 5 bases, with 13 bases left between them. The germline gives CDR1 MDHEN, CDR2 SYDVKM. This CDR3 contains 12 residues. In DNA, the CDR3 is TGTGCCAGCCGCGGGACTGTAAACGAGCAGTACTTC. Translated, it gives CASRGTVNEQYF.

The chain recombines TRBV12-3 or TRBV12-4 with TRBJ1-4; D is perhaps TRBD1 (5 bases). V was clipped by 2 bases and J by 8 bases, with 9 bases between them. The length of the CDR3 is 13 residues. Here the CDR3 DNA reads TGTGCCAGCAGTTTAAGACAGTTGGAAAAACTGTTTTTT. This encodes CASSLRQLEKLFF.

This clone was recorded a few times. The chain joins TRBV5-1 to TRBJ2-1; no clear D. Per germline, CDR1 SGHRS and CDR2 YFSETQ. Trimming stripped 0 bases from V and 5 bases from J, with 15 bases between. This CDR3 contains 16 residues. The CDR3 loop reads CASSLEAQPYNNEQFF. In DNA, the CDR3 is TGCGCCAGCAGCTTGGAGGCCCAACCTTATAACAATGAGCAGTTCTTC.

A few counts support this clone. The chain has TRBV19 and TRBJ1-2; D unclear. The CDR3 sequence is 14 residues long. Germline CDR1 is LNHDA and CDR2 is SQIVND (reference sequence). Trimming shortened V by 2 bases and J by 3 bases, and 10 bases separated the two germline ends. The DNA for the CDR3 is TGTGCCAGTAGTATATGGGGAAGTGACTATGGCTACACCTTC. Encoded protein: CASSIWGSDYGYTF.

The chain has TRBV7-9 and TRBJ2-7; D unclear. Trimming took off 1 base at V and 4 bases at J, with 8 bases between the two ends. The CDR3 contains 13 residues. In germline, CDR1 is SEHNR, CDR2 FQNEAQ (reference sequence). The CDR3 DNA reads TGTGCCAGCAGCTTAGGTGAGGAATACGAGCAGTACTTC. Protein: CASSLGEEYEQYF.

CDR3 coding DNA: TGTGCCAGCAGCTTAGCAGGGCTGAACACTGAAGCTTTCTTT. Its protein product is CASSLAGLNTEAFF. V and J are TRBV7-7 and TRBJ1-1, with D unclear. Germline values: CDR1 SSHAT, CDR2 FNYEAQ (reference sequence). Trimming left V 0 bases short and J 0 bases short, with 5 bases between. This CDR3 has 14 residues.

The chain has TRBV19 and TRBJ2-7; D unclear. The CDR3 is 14 residues long. From germline, CDR1 is LNHDA and CDR2 SQIVND (reference sequence). Trimming left V 6 bases short and J 3 bases short, with 15 bases between. DNA of the CDR3: TGTGCCAGTAGCTTGAGAGGTCAGGACTACGAGCAGTACTTC. Its protein product is CASSLRGQDYEQYF. Full variable domain (rest looked up from reference TRBV19 and TRBJ2-7): DGGITQSPKYLFRKEGQNVTLSCEQNLNHDAMYWYRQDPGQGLRLIYYSQIVNDFQKGDIAEGYSVSREKKESFPLTVTSAQKNPTAFYLCASSLRGQDYEQYFGPGTRLTVT.

The rearrangement links TRBV5-1 to TRBJ2-7, with D perhaps matching TRBD2 (6 bases). CDR1 is SGHRS and CDR2 is YFSETQ in the germline V gene. V was shortened by 4 bases and J by 4 bases, with 21 bases between the two germline ends. The CDR3 covers 16 residues. The chain's CDR3 is CASSLGSSAQMYEQYF. CDR3 DNA: TGCGCCAGCAGCCTGGGGTCTAGCGCCCAGATGTACGAGCAGTACTTC.

This clone has a handful of counts. The V call is TRBV19, the J call TRBJ1-1, with D possibly matching TRBD1 (6 bases). CDR1 LNHDA and CDR2 SQIVND come from the germline V gene (reference sequence). The CDR3 spans 14 residues. Trimming took 5 bases from V and 10 from J, leaving 20 bases between them. The CDR3 reads CASSPTYRESRAFF. DNA of the CDR3: TGTGCCAGTAGTCCGACCTACAGGGAAAGTAGAGCTTTCTTT.

The rearrangement uses TRBV9 and TRBJ2-7; tentatively, D is TRBD1 (5 bases). Trimming left V 0 bases short and J 6 bases short, with 13 bases between. This CDR3 is 14 amino acids long. Germline values: CDR1 SGDLS, CDR2 YYNGEE. The CDR3 spells CASSVDRMGREQYF. In nucleotides, the CDR3 is TGTGCCAGCAGCGTAGACAGGATGGGGCGCGAGCAGTACTTC.